This T cell receptor beta chain was observed in a study of T cell changes during pregnancy in multiple sclerosis (dated by TCRdb to between 2019 and 2020). About the full investigation: The study looked at changes in the T cell repertoire across pregnancy in women with multiple sclerosis.

The library was prepared using the immunoSEQ multiplex PCR assay. TCRdb stores this immuneACCESS table with in-frame sequences only. Part of the clones is absent; in the studies checked, under half of the shortfall reflects unresolved V genes, and no reason is known for the rest. This sample gives roughly 48,000 clones in total; 85% to 95% of them show up just once. The top ten clonotypes cover 5.5% to 7% of the sample. V trim: 5 bases; J trim: 0 bases; unmatched bases: 3. Reading from cysteine to phenylalanine, the CDR3 counts 15 amino acids. Just CDR3 DNA is preserved here, 45 bases in frame from base 1. CDR1 and CDR2, per the germline V gene (reference sequence), are SEHNR and FQNEAQ. About this clone itself: Its antigen remains undetermined. No quality values exist for individual bases; no much larger clone is one base distant.

The clonotype originates from a female donor with multiple sclerosis, enrolled in a pregnancy study. Sequences were derived from CD8+ T cells from peripheral blood mononuclear cells, sampled in the first trimester of pregnancy. In this chain, TRBV7-9 is recombined with TRBJ2-1, with 8 central nucleotides matching TRBD2. The CDR3 sequence is CASSLLAASYNEQFF. The DNA sequence is as follows: TGTGCCAGCAGCCTACTAGCGGCCTCCTACAATGAGCAGTTCTTC.